Shown below are 3 T cell receptor beta chains from a single sample sequenced in a study of cytomegalovirus exposure and HLA in healthy donors. TCRdb's copy holds only in-frame clones and misses some; the assay was immunoSEQ multiplex PCR. The data show fewer than 250,000 clones, over 70% seen once. Source material: PBMCs. These receptors came from a woman aged 25-40 years in good health and CMV-seropositive.

V and J are TRBV14 and TRBJ2-7, with D perhaps TRBD1 or TRBD2 (5 bases each). The ends were cut back, 1 base at V and 6 bases at J, with 13 bases in the middle. The CDR3 consists of 14 residues. Per germline, CDR1 SGHDN and CDR2 FVKESK. As DNA, the CDR3 is TGTGCCAGCAGCCAAGTTGTCGGGGCGTCCGAGCAGTACTTC. It codes for CASSQVVGASEQYF.

This chain uses TRBV13 with TRBJ2-1; 7 bases agree with TRBD1. The germline V gene encodes CDR1 PRHDT and CDR2 FYEKMQ (reference sequence). The ends lost 5 bases at V and 4 bases at J; junction bases unmatched: 8. This CDR3 region has 15 residues. The CDR3 sequence is CASSPRARGYNEQFF. The CDR3 DNA is TGTGCCAGCAGCCCCCGGGCCAGGGGGTACAATGAGCAGTTCTTC.

The chain is built from TRBV5-5 and TRBJ2-5; 9 positions match TRBD1. V was pared by 3 bases and J by 7 bases, with 7 bases of the junction left unmatched. Germline CDR1 reads SGHKS; CDR2 reads YYEKEE (reference sequence). There are 14 residues in the CDR3. For the CDR3, the DNA is TGTGCCAGCAGCTCATACAGGGGGCTAGTGACCCAGTACTTC. Translated: CASSSYRGLVTQYF.